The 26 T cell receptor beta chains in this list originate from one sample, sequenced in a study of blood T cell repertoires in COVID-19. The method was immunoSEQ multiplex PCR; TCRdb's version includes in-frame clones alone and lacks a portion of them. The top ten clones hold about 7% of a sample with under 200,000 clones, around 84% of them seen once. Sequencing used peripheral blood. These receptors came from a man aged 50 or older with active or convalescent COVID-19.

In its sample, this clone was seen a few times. As DNA, the CDR3 is TGCAGTGCTAGTGTCCAGGGGGGTGGGTACGAGCAGTACTTC. It translates to CSASVQGGGYEQYF. The chain is built from TRBV20-1 and TRBJ2-7; D might be TRBD1 (7 bases). The CDR3 loop spans 14 amino acids. Trimming removed 3 bases from V and 4 bases from J, with 16 bases in between. CDR1 is DFQATT and CDR2 is SNEGSKA in the germline V gene (reference sequence).

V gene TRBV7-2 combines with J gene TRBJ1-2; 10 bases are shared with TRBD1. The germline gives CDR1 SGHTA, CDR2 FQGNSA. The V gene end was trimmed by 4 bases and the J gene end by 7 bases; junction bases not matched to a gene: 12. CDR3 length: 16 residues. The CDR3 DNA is TGTGCCAGCAGCTCAGAGGCCGGGACAGGGGCCGGTGGCTACACCTTC. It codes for CASSSEAGTGAGGYTF.

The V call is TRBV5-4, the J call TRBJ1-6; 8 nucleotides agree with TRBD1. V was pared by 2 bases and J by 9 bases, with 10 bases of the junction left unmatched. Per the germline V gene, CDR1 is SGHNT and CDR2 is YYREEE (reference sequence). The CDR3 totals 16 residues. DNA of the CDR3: TGTGCCAGCAGCTTTACGGGGCAGGGGGCTGGTTCACCCCTCCACTTT. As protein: CASSFTGQGAGSPLHF.

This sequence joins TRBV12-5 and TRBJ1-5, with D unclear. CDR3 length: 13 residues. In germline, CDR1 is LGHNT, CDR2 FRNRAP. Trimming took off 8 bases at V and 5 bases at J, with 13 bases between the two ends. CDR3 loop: CASQSRLDQPQHF. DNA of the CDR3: TGTGCTAGTCAGTCTCGCCTCGATCAGCCCCAGCATTTT.

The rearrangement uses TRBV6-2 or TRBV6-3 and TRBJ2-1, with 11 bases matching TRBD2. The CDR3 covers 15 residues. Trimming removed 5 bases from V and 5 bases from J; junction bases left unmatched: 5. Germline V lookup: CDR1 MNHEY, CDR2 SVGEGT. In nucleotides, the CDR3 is TGTGCCAGCAGTGACGGACTAGCGGGCAACAATGAGCAGTTCTTC. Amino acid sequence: CASSDGLAGNNEQFF.

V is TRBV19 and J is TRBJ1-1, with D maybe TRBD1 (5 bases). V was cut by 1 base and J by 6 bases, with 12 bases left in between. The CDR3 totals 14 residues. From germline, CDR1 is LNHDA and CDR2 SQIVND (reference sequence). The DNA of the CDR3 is TGTGCCAGTAGTATAGGTGGGGCTAGGGCTGAAGCTTTCTTT. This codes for CASSIGGARAEAFF.

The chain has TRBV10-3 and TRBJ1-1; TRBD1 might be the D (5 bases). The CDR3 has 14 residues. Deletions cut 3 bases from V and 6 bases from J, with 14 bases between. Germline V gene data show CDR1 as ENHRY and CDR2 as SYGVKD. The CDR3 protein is CAISDWTVTAEAFF. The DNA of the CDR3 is TGTGCCATCAGTGATTGGACCGTGACAGCTGAAGCTTTCTTT.

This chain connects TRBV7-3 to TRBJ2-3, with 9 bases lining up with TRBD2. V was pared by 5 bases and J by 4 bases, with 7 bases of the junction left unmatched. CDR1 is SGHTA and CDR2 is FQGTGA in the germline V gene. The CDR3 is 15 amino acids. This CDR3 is CASSLSSGGPDTQYF. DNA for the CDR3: TGTGCCAGCAGCCTATCAAGCGGGGGGCCAGATACGCAGTATTTT. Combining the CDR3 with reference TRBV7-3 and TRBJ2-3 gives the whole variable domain GAGVSQTPSNKVTEKGKYVELRCDPISGHTALYWYRQSLGQGPEFLIYFQGTGAADDSGLPNDRFFAVRPEGSVSTLKIQRTERGDSAVYLCASSLSSGGPDTQYFGPGTRLTVL.

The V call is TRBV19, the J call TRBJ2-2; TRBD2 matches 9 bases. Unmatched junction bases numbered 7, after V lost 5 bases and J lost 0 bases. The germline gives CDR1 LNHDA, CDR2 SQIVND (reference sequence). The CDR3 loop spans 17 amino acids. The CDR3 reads CASSLLAGSTNTGELFF. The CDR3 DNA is TGTGCCAGTAGTCTCCTAGCGGGATCTACGAACACCGGGGAGCTGTTTTTT.

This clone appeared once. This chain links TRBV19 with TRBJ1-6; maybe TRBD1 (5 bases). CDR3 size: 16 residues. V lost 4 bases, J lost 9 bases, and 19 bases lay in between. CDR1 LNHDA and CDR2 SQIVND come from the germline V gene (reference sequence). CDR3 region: CASSTGQSGLGSPLHF. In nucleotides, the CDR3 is TGTGCCAGTAGTACCGGACAATCGGGTTTGGGTTCACCCCTCCACTTT.

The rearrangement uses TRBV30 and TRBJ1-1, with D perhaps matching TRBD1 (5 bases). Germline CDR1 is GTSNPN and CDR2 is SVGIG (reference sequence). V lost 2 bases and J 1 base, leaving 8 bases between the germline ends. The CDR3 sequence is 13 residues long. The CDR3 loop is CAWSHRQNTEAFF. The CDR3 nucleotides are TGTGCCTGGAGTCACAGGCAGAACACTGAAGCTTTCTTT.

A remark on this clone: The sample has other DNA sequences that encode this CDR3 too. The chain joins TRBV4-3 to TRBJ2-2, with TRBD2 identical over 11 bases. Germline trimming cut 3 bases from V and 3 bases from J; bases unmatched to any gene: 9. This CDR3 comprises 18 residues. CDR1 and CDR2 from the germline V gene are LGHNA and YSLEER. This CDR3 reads CASSQEGRTSGYTGELFF. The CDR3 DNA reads TGCGCCAGCAGCCAGGAGGGACGGACTAGCGGGTACACCGGGGAGCTGTTTTTT.

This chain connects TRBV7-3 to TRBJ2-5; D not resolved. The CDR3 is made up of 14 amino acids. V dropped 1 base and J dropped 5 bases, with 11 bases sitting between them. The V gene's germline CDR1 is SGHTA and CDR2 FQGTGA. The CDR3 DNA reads TGTGCCAGCAGCTTAAGTAGATTTTCGGAGACCCAGTACTTC. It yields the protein CASSLSRFSETQYF.

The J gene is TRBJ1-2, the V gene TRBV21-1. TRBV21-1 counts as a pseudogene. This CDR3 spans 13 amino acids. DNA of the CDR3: TGTGCCAGCAGCAAAGTTAGGAGCTATGGCTACACCTTC. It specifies CASSKVRSYGYTF.

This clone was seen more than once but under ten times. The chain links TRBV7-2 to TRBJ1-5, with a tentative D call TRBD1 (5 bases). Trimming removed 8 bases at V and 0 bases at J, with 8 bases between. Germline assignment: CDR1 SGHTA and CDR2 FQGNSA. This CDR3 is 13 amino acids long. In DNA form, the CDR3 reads TGTGCCAGCTCGACAGTTAGCAATCAGCCCCAGCATTTT. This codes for CASSTVSNQPQHF.

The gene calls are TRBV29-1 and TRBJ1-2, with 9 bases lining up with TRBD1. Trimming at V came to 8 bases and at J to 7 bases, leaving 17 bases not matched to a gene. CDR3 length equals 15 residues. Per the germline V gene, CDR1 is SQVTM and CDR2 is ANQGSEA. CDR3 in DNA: TGCAGCTTCCACGAGGGGGGACAGGGAACGAGTGGCTACACCTTC. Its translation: CSFHEGGQGTSGYTF.

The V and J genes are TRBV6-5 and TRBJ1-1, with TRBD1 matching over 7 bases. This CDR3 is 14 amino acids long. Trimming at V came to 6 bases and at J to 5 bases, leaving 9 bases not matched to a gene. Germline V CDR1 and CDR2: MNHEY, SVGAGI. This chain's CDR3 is CASSSIQGKTEAFF. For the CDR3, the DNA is TGTGCCAGCAGCTCCATACAGGGGAAAACTGAAGCTTTCTTT.

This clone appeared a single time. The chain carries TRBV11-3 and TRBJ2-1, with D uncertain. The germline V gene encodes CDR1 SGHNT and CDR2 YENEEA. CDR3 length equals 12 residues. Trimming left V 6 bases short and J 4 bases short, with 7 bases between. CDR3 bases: TGTGCCAGCAGTCCTATATACAATGAGCAGTTCTTC. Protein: CASSPIYNEQFF.

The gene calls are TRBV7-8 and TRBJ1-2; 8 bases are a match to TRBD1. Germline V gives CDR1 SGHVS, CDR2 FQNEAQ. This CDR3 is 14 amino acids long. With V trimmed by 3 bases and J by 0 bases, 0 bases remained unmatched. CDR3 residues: CASSLDRANYGYTF. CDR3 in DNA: TGTGCCAGCAGCTTGGACAGGGCTAACTATGGCTACACCTTC.

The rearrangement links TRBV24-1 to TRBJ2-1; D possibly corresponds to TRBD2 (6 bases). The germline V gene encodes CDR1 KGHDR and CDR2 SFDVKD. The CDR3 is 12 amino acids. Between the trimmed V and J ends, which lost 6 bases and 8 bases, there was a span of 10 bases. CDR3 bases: TGTGCCACCAGTAGGGAGGACGATGAGCAGTTCTTC. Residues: CATSREDDEQFF.

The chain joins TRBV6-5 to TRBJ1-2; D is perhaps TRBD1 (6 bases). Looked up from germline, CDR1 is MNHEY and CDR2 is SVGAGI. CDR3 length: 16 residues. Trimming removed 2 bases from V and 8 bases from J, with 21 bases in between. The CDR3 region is CASSYRFVGGGEGYTF. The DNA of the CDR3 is TGTGCCAGCAGTTACCGATTTGTCGGAGGGGGGGAGGGCTACACCTTC.

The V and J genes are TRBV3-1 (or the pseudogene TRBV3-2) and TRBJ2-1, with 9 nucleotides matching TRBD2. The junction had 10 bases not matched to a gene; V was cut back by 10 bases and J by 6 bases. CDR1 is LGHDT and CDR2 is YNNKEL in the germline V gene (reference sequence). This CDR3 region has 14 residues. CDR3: CATQASGIFNEQFF. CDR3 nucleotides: TGTGCCACCCAAGCTAGCGGGATCTTCAATGAGCAGTTCTTC.

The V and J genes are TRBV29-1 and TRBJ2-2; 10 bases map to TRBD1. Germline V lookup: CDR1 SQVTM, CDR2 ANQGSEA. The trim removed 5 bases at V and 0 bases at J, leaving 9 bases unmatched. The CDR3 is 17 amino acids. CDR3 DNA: TGCAGCGTTCAGGACCGGGACAGGGGTTCGAACACCGGGGAGCTGTTTTTT. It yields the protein CSVQDRDRGSNTGELFF.

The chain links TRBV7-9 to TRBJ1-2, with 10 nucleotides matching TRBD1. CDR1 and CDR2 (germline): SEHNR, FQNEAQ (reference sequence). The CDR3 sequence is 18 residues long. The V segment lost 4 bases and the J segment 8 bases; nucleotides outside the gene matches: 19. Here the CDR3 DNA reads TGTGCCAGCAGCTCCTTGATGACCGGGACAGGGGTTCCGTACGGCTACACCTTC. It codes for CASSSLMTGTGVPYGYTF.

The CDR3 loop is CASSLSRTGYEKLFF. CDR3 nucleotides: TGTGCCAGCAGCTTATCCCGCACAGGGTATGAAAAACTGTTTTTT. This rearrangement joins TRBV7-2 to TRBJ1-4, with a weak D call TRBD1 (6 bases). Between the trimmed V and J ends, which lost 2 bases and 6 bases, there was a span of 13 bases. The CDR3 extends over 15 amino acids. Germline CDR1 SGHTA, CDR2 FQGNSA.

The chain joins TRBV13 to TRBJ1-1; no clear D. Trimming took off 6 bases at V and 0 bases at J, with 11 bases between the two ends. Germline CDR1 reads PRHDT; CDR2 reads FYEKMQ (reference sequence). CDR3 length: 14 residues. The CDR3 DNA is TGTGCCAGCAGTATAGTCCTATTGAACACTGAAGCTTTCTTT. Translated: CASSIVLLNTEAFF.